This TCR beta chain comes out of a study of blood T cell repertoires in COVID-19. Background on the study: Sample material is recorded as cDNA or gDNA derived from T cells, B-cell-depleted T cells, or PBMCs.

In germline, CDR1 is SGHKS, CDR2 YYEKEE (reference sequence). The ends lost 1 base at V and 7 bases at J; junction bases unmatched: 1. The CDR3 spans 13 residues. In the original processing: For nucleated cells, counts were estimated from reference gene primer amplification. Assay used: immunoSEQ multiplex PCR; TCRdb lists only in-frame clones, some missing. V and J calls and clone size follow that table, whereas D and trimming were derived from the DNA. The sample records some 120,000 clones, 83% being singletons. The sequenced sample was peripheral blood. This rearrangement joins TRBV5-5 to TRBJ2-1, with TRBD2 identical over 8 bases. The source is an elderly man with active or convalescent COVID-19. The DNA of the CDR3 is TGTGCCAGCAGCTTGAGACTAGCGAATGAGCAGTTCTTC. Residues: CASSLRLANEQFF.